This T cell receptor beta chain was obtained from a study of cytomegalovirus exposure and HLA in healthy donors. PCR primers comprised 60 Vbeta and 13 Jbeta primers. Only in-frame clones appear in the TCRdb table, and some are missing; sequencing was by immunoSEQ multiplex PCR. Here the sample spans roughly 140,000 clones, roughly 81% being singletons. As regards this clone: Antigen specificity is unknown.

Study results and caveats: A missense DCLRE1C variant was associated with V- and J-gene trimming of TCR beta chains in a later analysis, and an independent cohort replicated the association. The authors listed roughly 150 TCR beta chains as cytomegalovirus-associated. Earlier analysis yielded a pattern in which most TCR beta V segments were productive about 90% or about 30% of the time.

Between the trimmed V and J ends, which lost 0 bases and 5 bases, there was a span of 7 bases. CDR1 KGHSY and CDR2 FQNENV come from the germline V gene. This CDR3 has 14 residues. Material: PBMCs. This clonotype was sampled from a young woman in good health and CMV-seronegative. The gene calls are TRBV16 and TRBJ2-2; D uncertain. The CDR3 sequence: CASSQSTVTGELFF. The CDR3, as DNA: TGTGCCAGCAGCCAATCAACAGTTACCGGGGAGCTGTTTTTT.